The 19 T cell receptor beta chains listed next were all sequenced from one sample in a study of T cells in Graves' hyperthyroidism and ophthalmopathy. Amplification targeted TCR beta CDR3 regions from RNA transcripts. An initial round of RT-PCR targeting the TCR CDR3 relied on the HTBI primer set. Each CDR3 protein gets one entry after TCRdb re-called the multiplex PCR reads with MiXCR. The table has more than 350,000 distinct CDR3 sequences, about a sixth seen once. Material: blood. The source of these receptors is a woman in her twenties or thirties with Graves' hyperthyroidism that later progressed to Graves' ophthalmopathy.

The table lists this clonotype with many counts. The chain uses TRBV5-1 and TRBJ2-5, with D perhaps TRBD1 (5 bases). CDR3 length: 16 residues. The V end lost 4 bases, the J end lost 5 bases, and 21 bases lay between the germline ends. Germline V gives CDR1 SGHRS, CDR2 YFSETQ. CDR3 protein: CASSLGLGHPIETQYF. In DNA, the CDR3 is TGCGCCAGCAGCCTTGGGTTAGGACACCCTATCGAGACCCAGTACTTC. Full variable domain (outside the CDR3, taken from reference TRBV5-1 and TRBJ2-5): KAGVTQTPRYLIKTRGQQVTLSCSPISGHRSVSWYQQTPGQGLQFLFEYFSETQRNKGNFPGRFSGRQFSNSRSEMNVSTLELGDSALYLCASSLGLGHPIETQYFGPGTRLLVL.

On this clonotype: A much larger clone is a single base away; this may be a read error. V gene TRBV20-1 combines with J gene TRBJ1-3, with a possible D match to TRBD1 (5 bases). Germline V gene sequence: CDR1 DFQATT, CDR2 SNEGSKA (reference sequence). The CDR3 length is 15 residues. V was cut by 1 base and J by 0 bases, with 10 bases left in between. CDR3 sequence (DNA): TGCAGTGCTAGAGGGGGCACCCGCTCTGGAAACACCATATATTTT. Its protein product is CSARGGTRSGNTIYF.

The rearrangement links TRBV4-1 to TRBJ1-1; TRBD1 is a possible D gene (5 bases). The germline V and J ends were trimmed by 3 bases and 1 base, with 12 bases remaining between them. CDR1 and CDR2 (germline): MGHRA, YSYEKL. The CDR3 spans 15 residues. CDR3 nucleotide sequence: TGCGCCAGCAGCCAGCCGGGACCGTCGAACACTGAAGCTTTCTTT. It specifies CASSQPGPSNTEAFF.

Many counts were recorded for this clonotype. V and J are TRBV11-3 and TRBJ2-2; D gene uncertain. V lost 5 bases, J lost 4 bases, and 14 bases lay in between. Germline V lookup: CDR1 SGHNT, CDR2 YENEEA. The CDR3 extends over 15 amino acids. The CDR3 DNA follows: TGTGCCAGCAGCCCCACAGTTACGGGCACCGGGGAGCTGTTTTTT. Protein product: CASSPTVTGTGELFF.

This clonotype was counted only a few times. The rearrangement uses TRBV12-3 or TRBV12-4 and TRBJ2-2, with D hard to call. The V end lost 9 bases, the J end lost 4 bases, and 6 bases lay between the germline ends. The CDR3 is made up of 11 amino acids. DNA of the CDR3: TGTGCCAGTTACGGCACCGGGGAGCTGTTTTTT. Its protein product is CASYGTGELFF.

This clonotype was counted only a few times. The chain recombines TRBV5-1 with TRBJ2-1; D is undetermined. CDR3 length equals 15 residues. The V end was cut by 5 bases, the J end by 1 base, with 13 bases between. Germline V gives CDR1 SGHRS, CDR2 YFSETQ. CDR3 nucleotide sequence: TGCGCCAGCAGTGCCGGTGGAGCTTCCTACAATGAGCAGTTCTTC. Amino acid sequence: CASSAGGASYNEQFF.

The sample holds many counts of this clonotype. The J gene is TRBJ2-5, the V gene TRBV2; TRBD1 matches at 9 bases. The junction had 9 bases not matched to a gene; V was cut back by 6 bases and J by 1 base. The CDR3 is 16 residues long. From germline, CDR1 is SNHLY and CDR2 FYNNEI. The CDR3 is CASREGTGRSQETQYF. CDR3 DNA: TGTGCCAGCAGGGAGGGGACAGGGAGGTCCCAAGAGACCCAGTACTTC.

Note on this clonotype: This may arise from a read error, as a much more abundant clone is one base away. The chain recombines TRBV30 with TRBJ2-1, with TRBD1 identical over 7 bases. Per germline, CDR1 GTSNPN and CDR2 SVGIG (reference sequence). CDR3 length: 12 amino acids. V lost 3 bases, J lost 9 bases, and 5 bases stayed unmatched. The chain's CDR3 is CAWSQTGSEQFF. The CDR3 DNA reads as TGTGCCTGGAGCCAGACAGGGAGTGAGCAGTTCTTC.

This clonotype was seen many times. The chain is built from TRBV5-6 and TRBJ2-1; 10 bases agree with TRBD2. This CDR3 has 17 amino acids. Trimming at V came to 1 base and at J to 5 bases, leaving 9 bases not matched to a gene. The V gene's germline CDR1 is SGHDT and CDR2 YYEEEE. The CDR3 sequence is CASSLPVAGGIHNEQFF. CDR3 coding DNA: TGTGCCAGCAGCTTGCCCGTAGCGGGAGGCATACACAATGAGCAGTTCTTC.

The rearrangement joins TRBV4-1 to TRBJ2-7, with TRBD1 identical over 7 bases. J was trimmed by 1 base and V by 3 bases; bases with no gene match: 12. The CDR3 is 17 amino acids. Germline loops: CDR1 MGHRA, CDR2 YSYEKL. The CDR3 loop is CASSQVWSGQSSYEQYF. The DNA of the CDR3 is TGCGCCAGCAGCCAGGTTTGGTCGGGACAGAGTTCCTACGAGCAGTACTTC.

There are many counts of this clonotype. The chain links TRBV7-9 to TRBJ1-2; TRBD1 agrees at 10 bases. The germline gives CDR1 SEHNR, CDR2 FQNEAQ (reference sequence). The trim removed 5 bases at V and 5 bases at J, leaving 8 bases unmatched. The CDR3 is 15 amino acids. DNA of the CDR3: TGTGCCAGCAGCGAGACCGGGACAGGGGAATATGGCTACACCTTC. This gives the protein CASSETGTGEYGYTF.

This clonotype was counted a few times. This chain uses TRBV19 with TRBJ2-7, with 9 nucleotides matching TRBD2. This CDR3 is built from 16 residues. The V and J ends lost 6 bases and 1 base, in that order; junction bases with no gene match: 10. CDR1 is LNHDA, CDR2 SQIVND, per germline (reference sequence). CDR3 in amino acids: CASSPIAGEKSYEQYF. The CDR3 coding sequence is TGTGCCAGTAGCCCAATAGCGGGAGAAAAGTCCTACGAGCAGTACTTC.

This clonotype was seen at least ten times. Here the CDR3 DNA reads TGTGCCAGCAGCGAGGACCGCCCGAAACTGAACACTGAAGCTTTCTTT. It translates to CASSEDRPKLNTEAFF. This chain connects TRBV6-1 to TRBJ1-1, with no clear D. Trimming stripped 6 bases from V and 0 bases from J, with 17 bases between. The CDR3 totals 16 residues. From germline, CDR1 is MNHNS and CDR2 SASEGT.

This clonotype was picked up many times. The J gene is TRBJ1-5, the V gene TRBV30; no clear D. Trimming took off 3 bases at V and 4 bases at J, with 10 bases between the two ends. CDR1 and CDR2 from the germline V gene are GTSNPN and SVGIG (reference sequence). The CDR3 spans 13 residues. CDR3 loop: CAWSVGLNQPQHF. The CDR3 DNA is TGTGCCTGGAGCGTGGGCCTGAATCAGCCCCAGCATTTT.

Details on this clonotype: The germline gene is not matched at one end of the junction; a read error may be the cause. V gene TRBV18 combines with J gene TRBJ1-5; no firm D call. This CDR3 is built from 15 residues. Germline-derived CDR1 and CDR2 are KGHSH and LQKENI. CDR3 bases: TGTGCCAGCTCACCTGAACTTAATAGCAATCAGCCCCAGCGTTTT. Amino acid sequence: CASSPELNSNQPQRF.

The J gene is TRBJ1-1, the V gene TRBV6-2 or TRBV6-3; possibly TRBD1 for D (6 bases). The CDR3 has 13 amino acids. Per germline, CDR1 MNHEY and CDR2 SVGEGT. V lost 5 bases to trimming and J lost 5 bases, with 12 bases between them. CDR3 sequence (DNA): TGTGCCAGCAGTCATCCAGGGGTTACTGAAGCTTTCTTT. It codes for CASSHPGVTEAFF.

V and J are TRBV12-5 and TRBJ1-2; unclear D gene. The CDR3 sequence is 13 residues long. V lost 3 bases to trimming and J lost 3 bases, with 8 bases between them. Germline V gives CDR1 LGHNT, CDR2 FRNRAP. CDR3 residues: CASGFGVDYGYTF. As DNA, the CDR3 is TGTGCTAGTGGTTTTGGTGTAGACTATGGCTACACCTTC.

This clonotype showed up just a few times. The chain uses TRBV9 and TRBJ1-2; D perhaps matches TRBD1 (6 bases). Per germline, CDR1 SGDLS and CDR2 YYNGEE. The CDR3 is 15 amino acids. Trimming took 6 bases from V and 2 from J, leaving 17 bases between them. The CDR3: CASIRLRDINYGYTF. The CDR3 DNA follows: TGTGCCAGCATACGCCTAAGGGACATAAACTATGGCTACACCTTC. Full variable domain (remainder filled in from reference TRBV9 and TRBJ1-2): DSGVTQTPKHLITATGQRVTLRCSPRSGDLSVYWYQQSLDQGLQFLIQYYNGEERAKGNILERFSAQQFPDLHSELNLSSLELGDSALYFCASIRLRDINYGYTFGSGTRLTVV.

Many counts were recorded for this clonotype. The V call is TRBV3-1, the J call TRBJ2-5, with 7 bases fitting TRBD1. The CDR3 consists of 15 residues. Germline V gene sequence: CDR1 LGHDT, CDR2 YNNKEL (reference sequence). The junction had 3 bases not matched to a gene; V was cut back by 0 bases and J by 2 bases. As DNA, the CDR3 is TGTGCCAGCAGCCAAGAAGAGGGACAGCAAGAGACCCAGTACTTC. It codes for CASSQEEGQQETQYF.